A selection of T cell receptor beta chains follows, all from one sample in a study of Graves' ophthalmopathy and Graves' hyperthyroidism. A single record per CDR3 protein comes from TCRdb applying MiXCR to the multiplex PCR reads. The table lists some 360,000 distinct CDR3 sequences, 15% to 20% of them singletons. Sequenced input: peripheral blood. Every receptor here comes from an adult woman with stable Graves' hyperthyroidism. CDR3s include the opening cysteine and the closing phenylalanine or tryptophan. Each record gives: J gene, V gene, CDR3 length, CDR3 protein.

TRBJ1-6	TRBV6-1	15	CASSERGIYNSPLHF
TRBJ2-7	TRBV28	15	CASSSGLATTYEQYF
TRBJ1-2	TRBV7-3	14	CASSLTGTDYGYTF
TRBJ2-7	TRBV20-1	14	CSARDRGGTYEQYF
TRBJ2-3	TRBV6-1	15	CASSGLAGGPDTQYF
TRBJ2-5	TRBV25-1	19	CASSFRQDRTSGNTETQYF
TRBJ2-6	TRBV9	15	CASSVVSGGANVLTF
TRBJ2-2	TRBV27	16	CASSTPAGQDTGELFF
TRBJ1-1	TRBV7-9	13	CASSQGPGQGAFF
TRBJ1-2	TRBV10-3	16	CANSPGWAGLNYGYTF
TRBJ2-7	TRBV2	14	CASHGIAVSYEQYF
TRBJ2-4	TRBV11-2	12	CASSPVGDIKYF
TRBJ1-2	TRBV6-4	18	CASSPEGPGRNLNYGYTF
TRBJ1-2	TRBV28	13	CASRSGQDYGYTF
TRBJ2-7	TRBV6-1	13	CASRTSVAYEQYF
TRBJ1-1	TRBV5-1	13	CASGKPGTTEAFF
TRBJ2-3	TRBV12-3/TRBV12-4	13	CASSLMVTDTQYF
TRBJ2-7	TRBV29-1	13	CSVSNRLAYEQYF
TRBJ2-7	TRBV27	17	CASSSRMTSGRAYEQYF
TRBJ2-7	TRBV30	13	CASTNRSSYEQYF
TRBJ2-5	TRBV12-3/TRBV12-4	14	CASSRGQPQETQYF
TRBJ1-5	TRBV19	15	CASTPLQGGTWPQHF
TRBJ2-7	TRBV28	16	CASSSVSTSENYEQYF
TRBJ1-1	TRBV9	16	CASSPQLGLWGTEAFF
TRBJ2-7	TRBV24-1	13	CATSDRDVGEQYF
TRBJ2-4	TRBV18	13	CASSRSRGEREYF
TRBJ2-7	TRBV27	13	CASKRTGRNEQYF
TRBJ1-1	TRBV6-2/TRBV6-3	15	CASSYEKGATGSAFF
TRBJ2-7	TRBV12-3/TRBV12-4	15	CASSPTNRGGYEQYF
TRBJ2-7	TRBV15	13	CATSRDAGYEQYF
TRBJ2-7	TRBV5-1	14	CASRGGTGRHEQYF
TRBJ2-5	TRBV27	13	CASSPPGLLTQYF
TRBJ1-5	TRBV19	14	CASSIGVGNQPQHF
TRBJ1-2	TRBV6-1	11	CASANGRGYTF
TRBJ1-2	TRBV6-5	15	CASSYSGATNYGYTF
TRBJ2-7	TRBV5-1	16	CASRKREGQGSYEQYF
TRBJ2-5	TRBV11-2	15	CASSLDGRREETQYF
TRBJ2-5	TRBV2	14	CASQAQGSQETQYF
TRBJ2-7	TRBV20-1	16	CSATTGTSGNPYEQYF
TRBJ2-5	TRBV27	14	CASSALGQQETQYF
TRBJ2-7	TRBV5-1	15	CASSLTGTGRYEQYF
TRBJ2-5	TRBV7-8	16	CASSLGLAADQETQYF
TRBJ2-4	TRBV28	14	CASSLGLAQNIQYF
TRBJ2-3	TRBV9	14	CASSRVPNTDTQYF
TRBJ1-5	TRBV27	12	CASSSGRKPQHF
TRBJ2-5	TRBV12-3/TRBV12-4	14	CASSFGRIRETQYF
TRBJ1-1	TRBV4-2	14	CASSKGQRNTEAFF
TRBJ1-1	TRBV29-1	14	CSVGTALNQTEAFF
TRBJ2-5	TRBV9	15	CASSVVGQSLETQYF
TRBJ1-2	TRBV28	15	CASSAGGTGNYGYTF